The entry that follows covers one T cell receptor beta chain sequence. Antigen unknown. These data originate in a study of T cell responses to AZD1222 COVID-19 vaccine. Study findings and constraints: White British ancestry dominated among donors, who included more females, and clonal diversity was possibly underestimated. Spike-specific TCRs gained breadth and depth after people received two AZD1222 doses. Only five or six AZD1222 recipients tested seropositive at baseline. Mapped onto spike, vaccine-associated CD4 TCRs spanned it and were dominant at 160-218 and 743-854.

Germline V CDR1 and CDR2: SGHRS, YFSETQ. Between the trimmed V and J ends, which lost 0 bases and 4 bases, there was a span of 7 bases. This CDR3 is 13 amino acids long. The data were produced by immunoSEQ multiplex PCR, yet TCRdb's version contains in-frame clones alone and is incomplete. Among about 83,000 clones listed, more than 75% were seen once. The TCR originated in an adult in good health. Sequences were derived from peripheral blood, sampled on day 0 of AZD1222 vaccination. This rearrangement joins TRBV5-1 to TRBJ2-5, with unresolved D. CDR3 sequence: CASSLEGPETQYF. DNA for the CDR3: TGCGCCAGCAGCTTGGAAGGGCCAGAGACCCAGTACTTC.